This record covers a single T cell receptor (beta chain). Its antigen is not known. Germline lookup yields CDR1 MNHEY and CDR2 SVGAGI. The CDR3 length is 15 residues. Trimming at V came to 6 bases and at J to 2 bases, leaving 5 bases not matched to a gene. Donors were ostensibly healthy at sampling, although undocumented immune exposures were probable. The data were obtained in a study of cytomegalovirus exposure and HLA in healthy donors. Study summary: Most donors, 70% to 85% of a few hundred genotyped, fell in the Caucasian-associated ancestry cluster. Study observations and caveats: What a later analysis showed was that several of the most significant clusters appeared linked to common viral pathogens.

PCR involved 60 Vbeta and 13 Jbeta primers. Data came from immunoSEQ multiplex PCR; TCRdb stores just in-frame clones and leaves some out. This table has a few hundred thousand clones, more than 65% appearing once. The sequenced material came from PBMCs. The chain is built from TRBV6-5 and TRBJ1-2; TRBD1 aligns across 11 bases. This receptor was obtained from a young woman in good health and CMV-seronegative. The CDR3 DNA follows: TGTGCCAGCAGAGTAGGGACAGGGGGGAACTATGGCTACACCTTC. This codes for CASRVGTGGNYGYTF.